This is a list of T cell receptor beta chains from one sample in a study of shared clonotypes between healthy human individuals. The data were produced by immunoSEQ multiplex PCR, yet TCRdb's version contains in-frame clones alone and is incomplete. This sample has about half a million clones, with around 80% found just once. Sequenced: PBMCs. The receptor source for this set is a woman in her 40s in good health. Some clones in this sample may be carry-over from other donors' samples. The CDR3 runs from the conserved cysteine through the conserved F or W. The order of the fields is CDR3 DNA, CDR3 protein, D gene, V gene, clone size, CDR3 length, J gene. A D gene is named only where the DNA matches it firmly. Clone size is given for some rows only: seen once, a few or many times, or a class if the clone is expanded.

cdr3_nt: TGCGCCAGCAGTCGCCCCCCAAGGGGTGAGCAGTTCTTC; cdr3_aa: CASSRPPRGEQFF; d_call: .; v_call: TRBV5-1; clone_size: .; cdr3_length: 13; j_call: TRBJ2-1
cdr3_nt: TGTGCCAGCAGTGAAAATAAACTAGCGGGAAAAAAAGAGACCCAGTACTTC; cdr3_aa: CASSENKLAGKKETQYF; d_call: TRBD2; v_call: TRBV6-1; clone_size: .; cdr3_length: 17; j_call: TRBJ2-5
cdr3_nt: TGCGCCAGCAGCCCACTAGCCGAGAACACCGGGGAGCTGTTTTTT; cdr3_aa: CASSPLAENTGELFF; d_call: .; v_call: TRBV10-2; clone_size: .; cdr3_length: 15; j_call: TRBJ2-2
cdr3_nt: TGTGCCAGCAGCCCCTCGACAGGCTACGAGCAGTACTTC; cdr3_aa: CASSPSTGYEQYF; d_call: .; v_call: TRBV7-3; clone_size: .; cdr3_length: 13; j_call: TRBJ2-7
cdr3_nt: TGTGCCAGGCACACAGATACGCAGTATTTT; cdr3_aa: CARHTDTQYF; d_call: .; v_call: TRBV27; clone_size: .; cdr3_length: 10; j_call: TRBJ2-3
cdr3_nt: TGTGCCAGCTCACCCCGGCAGACAGATACGCAGTATTTT; cdr3_aa: CASSPRQTDTQYF; d_call: .; v_call: TRBV18; clone_size: .; cdr3_length: 13; j_call: TRBJ2-3
cdr3_nt: TGTGCCAGCAGTGAAGCGCCTGTAGGACTCAGCACAGATACGCAGTATTTT; cdr3_aa: CASSEAPVGLSTDTQYF; d_call: .; v_call: TRBV2; clone_size: .; cdr3_length: 17; j_call: TRBJ2-3
cdr3_nt: TGTGCCAGCAGCCGAGGGACCCAAGAGACCCAGTACTTC; cdr3_aa: CASSRGTQETQYF; d_call: .; v_call: TRBV2; clone_size: .; cdr3_length: 13; j_call: TRBJ2-5
cdr3_nt: TGTGCCAGCAGTTACCAACCTCAGAACACTGAAGCTTTCTTT; cdr3_aa: CASSYQPQNTEAFF; d_call: .; v_call: TRBV6-5; clone_size: .; cdr3_length: 14; j_call: TRBJ1-1
cdr3_nt: TGTGCCAGCAGTGGGGAGGATACGCAGTATTTT; cdr3_aa: CASSGEDTQYF; d_call: .; v_call: TRBV2; clone_size: .; cdr3_length: 11; j_call: TRBJ2-3
cdr3_nt: TGTGCCTGGAGTCTCAGGGTTGGTGAAAAACTGTTTTTT; cdr3_aa: CAWSLRVGEKLFF; d_call: .; v_call: TRBV30; clone_size: .; cdr3_length: 13; j_call: TRBJ1-4
cdr3_nt: TGTGCCAGCAGAAGGGGCGGGAGCTACGAGCAGTACTTC; cdr3_aa: CASRRGGSYEQYF; d_call: TRBD2; v_call: TRBV6-5; clone_size: .; cdr3_length: 13; j_call: TRBJ2-7
cdr3_nt: TGTGCCAGCACCTCCGCCGGGTATCAGAATGAAAAACTGTTTTTT; cdr3_aa: CASTSAGYQNEKLFF; d_call: .; v_call: TRBV28; clone_size: .; cdr3_length: 15; j_call: TRBJ1-4
cdr3_nt: TGTGCCAGCAGCTTGGCCGGGCAGATCTACGAGCAGTACTTC; cdr3_aa: CASSLAGQIYEQYF; d_call: .; v_call: TRBV5-6; clone_size: .; cdr3_length: 14; j_call: TRBJ2-7
cdr3_nt: TGTGCCAGCAGTTCCTCGGGACTAGCGGAATACGAGCAGTACTTC; cdr3_aa: CASSSSGLAEYEQYF; d_call: TRBD2; v_call: TRBV6-5; clone_size: .; cdr3_length: 15; j_call: TRBJ2-7
cdr3_nt: TGCGCCAGCACCCGCGGGACAGAACAAGAGACCCAGTACTTC; cdr3_aa: CASTRGTEQETQYF; d_call: .; v_call: TRBV5-1; clone_size: .; cdr3_length: 14; j_call: TRBJ2-5
cdr3_nt: TGTGCCTGGTTCCTCCTTAAGGGAAGCTACACCTTC; cdr3_aa: CAWFLLKGSYTF; d_call: .; v_call: TRBV30; clone_size: .; cdr3_length: 12; j_call: TRBJ1-2
cdr3_nt: TGTGCCAGCAGCAGATCTAGCGCCGAGACCCAGTACTTC; cdr3_aa: CASSRSSAETQYF; d_call: .; v_call: TRBV21-1; clone_size: once; cdr3_length: 13; j_call: TRBJ2-5
cdr3_nt: TGTGCCAGAAGCTCCACAGGGCAAGGGGTGGACTACGAGCAGTACTTC; cdr3_aa: CARSSTGQGVDYEQYF; d_call: .; v_call: TRBV7-5; clone_size: .; cdr3_length: 16; j_call: TRBJ2-7
cdr3_nt: TGCGCCAGCACAGGATCCTCCTACGAGCAGTACTTC; cdr3_aa: CASTGSSYEQYF; d_call: .; v_call: TRBV5-1; clone_size: .; cdr3_length: 12; j_call: TRBJ2-7
cdr3_nt: TGTGCCAGCAGCTTATTTGGATTACCTGGGGCCAACGTCCTGACTTTC; cdr3_aa: CASSLFGLPGANVLTF; d_call: .; v_call: TRBV5-4; clone_size: .; cdr3_length: 16; j_call: TRBJ2-6
cdr3_nt: TGTGCCAGCAGGCCGACAGGCTCTGGGGCCAACGTCCTGACTTTC; cdr3_aa: CASRPTGSGANVLTF; d_call: .; v_call: TRBV28; clone_size: .; cdr3_length: 15; j_call: TRBJ2-6
cdr3_nt: TGTGCCAGTGGCAGGGGGAGAACTGAAGCTTTCTTT; cdr3_aa: CASGRGRTEAFF; d_call: TRBD1; v_call: TRBV6-1; clone_size: .; cdr3_length: 12; j_call: TRBJ1-1
cdr3_nt: TGTGCCAGCAGGGACTACACAGATACGCAGTATTTT; cdr3_aa: CASRDYTDTQYF; d_call: .; v_call: TRBV6-1; clone_size: .; cdr3_length: 12; j_call: TRBJ2-3
cdr3_nt: TGTGCCAGCTCACCACTAGTTACGGGCACAGATACGCAGTATTTT; cdr3_aa: CASSPLVTGTDTQYF; d_call: .; v_call: TRBV18; clone_size: .; cdr3_length: 15; j_call: TRBJ2-3
cdr3_nt: TGTGCCAGCAGCTTAAGTGGTGGACAGGGCAACTATGGCTACACCTTC; cdr3_aa: CASSLSGGQGNYGYTF; d_call: TRBD1; v_call: TRBV7-3; clone_size: once; cdr3_length: 16; j_call: TRBJ1-2
cdr3_nt: TGTGCCAGCAGCCAACGTCCGTCAGGGAACACTGAAGCTTTCTTT; cdr3_aa: CASSQRPSGNTEAFF; d_call: .; v_call: TRBV4-2; clone_size: .; cdr3_length: 15; j_call: TRBJ1-1
cdr3_nt: TGTGCCTGGAGTGTACTCCCTCCGGGACTAGTAAATGAGCAGTTCTTC; cdr3_aa: CAWSVLPPGLVNEQFF; d_call: TRBD2; v_call: TRBV30; clone_size: .; cdr3_length: 16; j_call: TRBJ2-1
cdr3_nt: TGTGCCAGTAGTATATTAGCGGATACAGATACGCAGTATTTT; cdr3_aa: CASSILADTDTQYF; d_call: .; v_call: TRBV19; clone_size: .; cdr3_length: 14; j_call: TRBJ2-3
cdr3_nt: TGTGCCAGTAGTCCGACGACAGGGACCTACTACGAGCAGTACTTC; cdr3_aa: CASSPTTGTYYEQYF; d_call: TRBD1; v_call: TRBV19; clone_size: .; cdr3_length: 15; j_call: TRBJ2-7
cdr3_nt: TGTGCCAGCTCACCGGTCGTGACAGGGGTGAACACTGAAGCTTTCTTT; cdr3_aa: CASSPVVTGVNTEAFF; d_call: TRBD1; v_call: TRBV18; clone_size: .; cdr3_length: 16; j_call: TRBJ1-1
cdr3_nt: TGTGCCAGCAGCCCGAATAACAGGGGTAGGTCCTACAATGAGCAGTTCTTC; cdr3_aa: CASSPNNRGRSYNEQFF; d_call: TRBD1; v_call: TRBV7-9; clone_size: .; cdr3_length: 17; j_call: TRBJ2-1
cdr3_nt: TGTGCCTGGAGTGCAGGGTACGAGCAGTACTTC; cdr3_aa: CAWSAGYEQYF; d_call: .; v_call: TRBV30; clone_size: .; cdr3_length: 11; j_call: TRBJ2-7
cdr3_nt: TGTGCCACCGGCAGGGTTCCCACTGAAGCTTTCTTT; cdr3_aa: CATGRVPTEAFF; d_call: .; v_call: TRBV27; clone_size: .; cdr3_length: 12; j_call: TRBJ1-1
cdr3_nt: TGTGCCAGCAGCCCGGAACATCCGGGCATCGGGGAGCTGTTTTTT; cdr3_aa: CASSPEHPGIGELFF; d_call: .; v_call: TRBV9; clone_size: .; cdr3_length: 15; j_call: TRBJ2-2
cdr3_nt: TGCAGCGAACTACGTAACACTGAAGCTTTCTTT; cdr3_aa: CSELRNTEAFF; d_call: .; v_call: TRBV29-1; clone_size: .; cdr3_length: 11; j_call: TRBJ1-1
cdr3_nt: TGTGCCAGCAGCCAAGATTATGGGGGGCTCTATGGCTACACCTTC; cdr3_aa: CASSQDYGGLYGYTF; d_call: .; v_call: TRBV4-2; clone_size: .; cdr3_length: 15; j_call: TRBJ1-2
cdr3_nt: TGTGCCTGGAGTGGGACTGGGGCCAACGTCCTGACTTTC; cdr3_aa: CAWSGTGANVLTF; d_call: .; v_call: TRBV30; clone_size: .; cdr3_length: 13; j_call: TRBJ2-6
cdr3_nt: TGTGCCAGCAGTGAAGAACAGGGAGCCACCGGGGAGCTGTTTTTT; cdr3_aa: CASSEEQGATGELFF; d_call: .; v_call: TRBV6-4; clone_size: many; cdr3_length: 15; j_call: TRBJ2-2
cdr3_nt: TGTGCCAGCAGCCGACCTCTAGCGGGAGCATACGAGCAGTACTTC; cdr3_aa: CASSRPLAGAYEQYF; d_call: TRBD2; v_call: TRBV4-2; clone_size: .; cdr3_length: 15; j_call: TRBJ2-7
cdr3_nt: TGTGCCAGCAGCTTGGCAAGCACAGATACGCAGTATTTT; cdr3_aa: CASSLASTDTQYF; d_call: .; v_call: TRBV5-6; clone_size: .; cdr3_length: 13; j_call: TRBJ2-3
cdr3_nt: TGTGCCAGCAGCGTAGTCGGCTACTACGAGCAGTACTTC; cdr3_aa: CASSVVGYYEQYF; d_call: .; v_call: TRBV9; clone_size: .; cdr3_length: 13; j_call: TRBJ2-7
cdr3_nt: TGTGCCAGCAGTTTAACAGCCTTATCCGGGGAGCTGTTTTTT; cdr3_aa: CASSLTALSGELFF; d_call: .; v_call: TRBV28; clone_size: .; cdr3_length: 14; j_call: TRBJ2-2
cdr3_nt: TGTGCCAGCAGTCAAATCCGGGACCCCGGGGGTTGGGAGACCCAGTACTTC; cdr3_aa: CASSQIRDPGGWETQYF; d_call: .; v_call: TRBV28; clone_size: once; cdr3_length: 17; j_call: TRBJ2-5
cdr3_nt: TGTGCCAGCAGCTTAGATCTGGGGGTCGAGCAGTACTTC; cdr3_aa: CASSLDLGVEQYF; d_call: .; v_call: TRBV11-2; clone_size: few; cdr3_length: 13; j_call: TRBJ2-7
cdr3_nt: TGTGCCAGTAGTATCGGGGTCTCATTCAATGAGCAGTTCTTC; cdr3_aa: CASSIGVSFNEQFF; d_call: .; v_call: TRBV19; clone_size: .; cdr3_length: 14; j_call: TRBJ2-1